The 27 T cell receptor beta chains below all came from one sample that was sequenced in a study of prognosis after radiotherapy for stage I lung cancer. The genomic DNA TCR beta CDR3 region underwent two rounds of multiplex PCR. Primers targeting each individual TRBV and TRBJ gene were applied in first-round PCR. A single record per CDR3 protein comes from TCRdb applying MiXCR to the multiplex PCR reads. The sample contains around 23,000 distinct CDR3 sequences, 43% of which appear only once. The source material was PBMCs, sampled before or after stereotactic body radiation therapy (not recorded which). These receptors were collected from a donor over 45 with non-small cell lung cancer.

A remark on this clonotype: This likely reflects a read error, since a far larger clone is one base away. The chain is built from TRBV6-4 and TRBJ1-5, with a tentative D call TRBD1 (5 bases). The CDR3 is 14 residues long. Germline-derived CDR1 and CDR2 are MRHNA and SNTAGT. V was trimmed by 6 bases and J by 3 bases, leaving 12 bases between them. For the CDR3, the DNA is TGTGCCAGCAGCTCTTTGGGGGTCAATCAGCCCCAGCATTTT. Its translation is CASSSLGVNQPQHF.

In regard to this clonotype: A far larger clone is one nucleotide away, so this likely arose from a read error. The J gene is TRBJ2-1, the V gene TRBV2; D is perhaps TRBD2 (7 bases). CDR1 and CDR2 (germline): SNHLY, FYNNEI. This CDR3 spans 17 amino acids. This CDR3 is CTSSGRRGGSSYNEQFF. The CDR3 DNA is TGTACCAGCAGCGGGCGCAGGGGCGGGAGCTCCTACAATGAGCAGTTCTTC.

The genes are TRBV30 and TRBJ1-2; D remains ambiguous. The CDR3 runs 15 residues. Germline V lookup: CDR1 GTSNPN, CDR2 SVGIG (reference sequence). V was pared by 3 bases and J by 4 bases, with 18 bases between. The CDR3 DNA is TGTGCCTGGAGCGTAATCAGTCCCCGCGTCTATGGCTACACCTTC. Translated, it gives CAWSVISPRVYGYTF.

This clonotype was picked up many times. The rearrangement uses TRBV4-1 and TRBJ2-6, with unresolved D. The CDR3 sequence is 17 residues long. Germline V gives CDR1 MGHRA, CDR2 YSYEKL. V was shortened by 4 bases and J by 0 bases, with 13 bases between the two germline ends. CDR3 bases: TGCGCCAGCAGCCCTGAGCCCCCAAACTCTGGGGCCAACGTCCTGACTTTC. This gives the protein CASSPEPPNSGANVLTF.

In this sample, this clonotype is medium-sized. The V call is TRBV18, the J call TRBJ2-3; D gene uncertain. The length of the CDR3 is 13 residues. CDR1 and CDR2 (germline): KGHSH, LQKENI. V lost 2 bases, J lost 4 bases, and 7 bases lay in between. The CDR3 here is CASSPTVADTQYF. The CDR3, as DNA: TGTGCCAGCTCACCAACCGTCGCAGATACGCAGTATTTT.

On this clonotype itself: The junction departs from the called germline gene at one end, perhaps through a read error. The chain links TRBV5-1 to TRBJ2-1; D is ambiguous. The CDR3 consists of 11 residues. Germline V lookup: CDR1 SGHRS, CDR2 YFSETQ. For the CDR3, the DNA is TGCGCCAGCAGCCTGGTATATGAGCAGCTCTTC. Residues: CASSLVYEQLF. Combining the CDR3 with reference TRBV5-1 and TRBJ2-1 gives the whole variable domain KAGVTQTPRYLIKTRGQQVTLSCSPISGHRSVSWYQQTPGQGLQFLFEYFSETQRNKGNFPGRFSGRQFSNSRSEMNVSTLELGDSALYLCASSLVYEQLFGPGTRLTVL.

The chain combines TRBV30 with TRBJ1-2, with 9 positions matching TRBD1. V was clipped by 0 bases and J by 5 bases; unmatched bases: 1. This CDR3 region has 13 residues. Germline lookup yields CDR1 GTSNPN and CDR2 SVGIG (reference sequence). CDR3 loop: CAWSVQGAYGYTF. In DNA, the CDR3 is TGTGCCTGGAGTGTACAGGGGGCTTATGGCTACACCTTC.

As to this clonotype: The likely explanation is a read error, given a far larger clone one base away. Written as DNA, the CDR3 is TGTGCCAGCAGCCGCGGACTAGCGTCTAACACAGATACGCAGTATTTT. It specifies CASSRGLASNTDTQYF. This chain uses TRBV2 with TRBJ2-3; 9 nucleotides match TRBD2. V gave up 6 bases and J gave up 2 bases; unmatched junction bases: 9. Germline CDR1 SNHLY, CDR2 FYNNEI. The CDR3 runs 16 residues.

CDR3 bases: TGTGCCAGCAGCTCACCCGGGACAGAGATCTACGAGCAGTACTTC. It translates to CASSSPGTEIYEQYF. This chain uses TRBV7-2 with TRBJ2-7, with 7 bases fitting TRBD1. The germline V gene encodes CDR1 SGHTA and CDR2 FQGNSA. The CDR3 has 15 amino acids. Trimming at V came to 4 bases and at J to 3 bases, leaving 9 bases not matched to a gene. The full variable domain, rest sourced from reference TRBV7-2 and TRBJ2-7, is GAGVSQSPSNKVTEKGKDVELRCDPISGHTALYWYRQSLGQGLEFLIYFQGNSAPDKSGLPSDRFSAERTGGSVSTLTIQRTQQEDSAVYLCASSSPGTEIYEQYFGPGTRLTVT.

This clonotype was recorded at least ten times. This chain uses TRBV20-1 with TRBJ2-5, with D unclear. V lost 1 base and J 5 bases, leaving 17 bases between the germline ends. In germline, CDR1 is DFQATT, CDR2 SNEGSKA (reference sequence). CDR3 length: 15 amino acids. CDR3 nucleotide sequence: TGCAGTGCTAGAGCGTGGGGAACTGGCCAGGAGACCCAGTACTTC. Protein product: CSARAWGTGQETQYF.

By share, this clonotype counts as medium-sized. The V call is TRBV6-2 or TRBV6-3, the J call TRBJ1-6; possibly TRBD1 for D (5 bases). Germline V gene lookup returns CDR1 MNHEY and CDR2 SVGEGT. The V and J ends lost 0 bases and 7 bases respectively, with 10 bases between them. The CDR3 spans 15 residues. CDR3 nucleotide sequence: TGTGCCAGCAGTTACTCCCCTGACAGAAATTCACCCCTCCACTTT. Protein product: CASSYSPDRNSPLHF.

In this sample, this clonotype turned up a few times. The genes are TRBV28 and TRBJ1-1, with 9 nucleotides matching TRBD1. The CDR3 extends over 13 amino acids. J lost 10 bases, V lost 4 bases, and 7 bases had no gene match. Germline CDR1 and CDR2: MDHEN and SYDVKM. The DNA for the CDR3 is TGTGCCAGCAGTTATACAGGGGGCTGGGGAGCTTTCTTT. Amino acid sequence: CASSYTGGWGAFF. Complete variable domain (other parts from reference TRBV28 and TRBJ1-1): DVKVTQSSRYLVKRTGEKVFLECVQDMDHENMFWYRQDPGLGLRLIYFSYDVKMKEKGDIPEGYSVSREKKERFSLILESASTNQTSMYLCASSYTGGWGAFFGQGTRLTVV.

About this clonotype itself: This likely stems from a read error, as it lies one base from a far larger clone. The CDR3 protein is CAIGNRVGAGEQYF. The CDR3 DNA reads as TGTGCCATCGGGAACAGGGTTGGGGCCGGCGAGCAGTACTTC. The chain uses TRBV6-6 and TRBJ2-7, with D perhaps TRBD1 (6 bases). From germline, CDR1 is MNHNY and CDR2 SVGAGI (reference sequence). V lost 10 bases and J lost 6, with 22 bases in between. The CDR3 covers 14 residues.

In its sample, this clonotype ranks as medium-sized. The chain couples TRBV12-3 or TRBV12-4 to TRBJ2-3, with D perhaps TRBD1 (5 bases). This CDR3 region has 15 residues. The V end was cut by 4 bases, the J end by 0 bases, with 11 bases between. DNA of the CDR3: TGTGCCAGCAGTTGGGGCGTAACTAGCACAGATACGCAGTATTTT. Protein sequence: CASSWGVTSTDTQYF.

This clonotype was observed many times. The CDR3, as DNA: TGTGCCAGCACGCGGGACAGGTCCACTGAAAAACTGTTTTTT. Translating gives CASTRDRSTEKLFF. The chain uses TRBV10-3 and TRBJ1-4, with 8 bases lining up with TRBD1. The CDR3 runs 14 residues. With 10 bases clipped from V and 7 bases from J, the junction kept 11 bases outside the gene matches. Germline V CDR1 and CDR2: ENHRY, SYGVKD.

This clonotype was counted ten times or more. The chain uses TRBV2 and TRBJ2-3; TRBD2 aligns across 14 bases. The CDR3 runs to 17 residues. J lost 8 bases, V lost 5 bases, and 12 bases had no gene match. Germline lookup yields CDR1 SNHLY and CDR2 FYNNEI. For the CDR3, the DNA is TGTGCCAGCAGTCAGGGCGGGACTAGCGGGAGAGCGGGTACGCAGTATTTT. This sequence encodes CASSQGGTSGRAGTQYF.

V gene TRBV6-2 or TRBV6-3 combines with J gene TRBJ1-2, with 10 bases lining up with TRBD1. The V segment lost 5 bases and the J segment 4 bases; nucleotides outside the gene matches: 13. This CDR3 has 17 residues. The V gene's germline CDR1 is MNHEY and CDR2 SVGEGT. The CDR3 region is CASSDRQGATIPYGYTF. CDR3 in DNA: TGTGCCAGCAGTGACCGACAGGGGGCCACTATACCCTATGGCTACACCTTC.

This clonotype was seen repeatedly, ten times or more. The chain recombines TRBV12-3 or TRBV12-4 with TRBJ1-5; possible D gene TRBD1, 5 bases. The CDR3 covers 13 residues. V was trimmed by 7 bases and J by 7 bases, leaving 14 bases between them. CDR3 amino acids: CASTLGGRQPQHF. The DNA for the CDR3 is TGTGCCAGCACCCTGGGGGGGAGACAGCCCCAGCATTTT.

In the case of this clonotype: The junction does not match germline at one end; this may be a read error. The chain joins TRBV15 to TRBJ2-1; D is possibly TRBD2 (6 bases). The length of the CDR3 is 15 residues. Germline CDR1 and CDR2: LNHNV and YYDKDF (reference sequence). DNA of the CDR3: TGTGTCACCATCAGAGATCCCCTTAACCCGGCGGGGAGGTTCTTC. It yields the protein CVTIRDPLNPAGRFF.

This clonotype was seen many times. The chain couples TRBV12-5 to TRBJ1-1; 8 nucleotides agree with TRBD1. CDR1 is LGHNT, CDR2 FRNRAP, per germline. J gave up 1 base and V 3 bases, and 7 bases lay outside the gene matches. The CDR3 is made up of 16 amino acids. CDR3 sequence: CASGFMTGAGNTEAFF. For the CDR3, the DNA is TGTGCTAGTGGTTTCATGACAGGGGCAGGGAACACTGAAGCTTTCTTT.

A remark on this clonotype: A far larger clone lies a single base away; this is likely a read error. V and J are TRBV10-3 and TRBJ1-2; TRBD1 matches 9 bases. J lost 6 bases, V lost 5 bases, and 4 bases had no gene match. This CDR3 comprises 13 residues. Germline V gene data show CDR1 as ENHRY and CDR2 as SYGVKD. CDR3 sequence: CAISYGTGNGYTF. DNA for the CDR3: TGTGCCATCAGTTACGGGACAGGGAATGGCTACACCTTC.

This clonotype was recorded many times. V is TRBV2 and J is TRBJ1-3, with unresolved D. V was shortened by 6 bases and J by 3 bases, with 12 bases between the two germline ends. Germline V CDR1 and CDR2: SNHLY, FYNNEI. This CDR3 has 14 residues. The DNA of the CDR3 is TGTGCCAGCAGCGTGGAATTAGTTGGAAACACCATATATTTT. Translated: CASSVELVGNTIYF.

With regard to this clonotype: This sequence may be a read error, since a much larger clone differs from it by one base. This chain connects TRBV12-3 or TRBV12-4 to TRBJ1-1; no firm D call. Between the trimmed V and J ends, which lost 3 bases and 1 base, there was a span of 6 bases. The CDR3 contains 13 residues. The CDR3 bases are TGTGCCAGCAGTTTGTGTCAGAACACTGAAGCTTTCTTT. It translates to CASSLCQNTEAFF.

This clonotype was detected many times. The CDR3 spells CSVQGTLGNTIYF. The CDR3 bases are TGCAGCGTTCAAGGGACACTTGGAAACACCATATATTTT. J is TRBJ1-3 and V is TRBV29-1; D perhaps matches TRBD1 (6 bases). The CDR3 runs to 13 residues. V was trimmed by 5 bases and J by 3 bases, leaving 11 bases between them. CDR1 SQVTM and CDR2 ANQGSEA come from the germline V gene.

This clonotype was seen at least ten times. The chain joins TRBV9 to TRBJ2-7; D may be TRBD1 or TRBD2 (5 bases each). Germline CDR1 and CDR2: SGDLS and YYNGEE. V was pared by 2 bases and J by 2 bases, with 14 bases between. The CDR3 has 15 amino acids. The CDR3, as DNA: TGTGCCAGCAGCGTTGCCGGGACGAGGACCTACGAGCAGTACTTC. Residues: CASSVAGTRTYEQYF.

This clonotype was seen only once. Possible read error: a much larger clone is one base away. The CDR3, as DNA: TGCAGTGCTAGCCTCGCGGGAGTCGGTTACGGGGAGCTGTTTTTT. Translated: CSASLAGVGYGELFF. The chain couples TRBV20-1 to TRBJ2-2; 7 bases are shared with TRBD2. V shed 3 bases and J 7 bases; nucleotides not matched to a gene: 11. In germline, CDR1 is DFQATT, CDR2 SNEGSKA (reference sequence). CDR3 length: 15 amino acids.

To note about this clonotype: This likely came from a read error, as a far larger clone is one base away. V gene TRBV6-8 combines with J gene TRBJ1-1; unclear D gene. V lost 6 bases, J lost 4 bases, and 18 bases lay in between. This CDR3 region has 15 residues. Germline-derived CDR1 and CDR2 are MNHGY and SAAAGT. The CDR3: CASRYFFTPSTEAFF. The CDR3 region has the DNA TGTGCCAGCAGGTATTTTTTTACACCGAGCACTGAAGCTTTCTTT.